This TCR beta chain was recovered during a study of Graves' ophthalmopathy and Graves' hyperthyroidism. Study findings and constraints: With a specificity of 72.22% and a sensitivity of 60% to 71%, the model predicted ophthalmopathy progression.

Amplifying from RNA transcripts, the study obtained TCR beta CDR3 regions. RT-PCR was first run with HTBI primers, then multiplex PCR in a second round. MiXCR, run by TCRdb on the multiplex PCR reads, gives a single entry per CDR3 protein. Of 500,000 to 700,000 distinct CDR3 sequences listed, 22% are singletons. Regarding this clonotype: What it binds is unknown.

Ophthalmopathy not arising within 18 months of follow-up defined hyperthyroidism as stable. Aged 18 to 65, the patients with hyperthyroidism had under 2 months' duration and were newly diagnosed. Clinical symptoms, serum thyroxine, TRAb, thyroid ultrasound and orbital computed tomography formed the basis of diagnosis. The CDR3 totals 17 residues. V was pared by 6 bases and J by 3 bases, with 17 bases of the junction left unmatched. Germline V CDR1 and CDR2: MNHNS, SASEGT. The chain recombines TRBV6-1 with TRBJ2-7; the match to TRBD1 covers 7 bases. The sequenced sample was peripheral blood. This sequence originates from a woman aged 18-29 years with stable Graves' hyperthyroidism. Some clones in this sample may be carry-over from other donors' samples. In DNA, the CDR3 is TGTGCCAGCAGGATAACCGGTAACAGGGGAGTCGGCTACGAGCAGTACTTC. Its translation: CASRITGNRGVGYEQYF.